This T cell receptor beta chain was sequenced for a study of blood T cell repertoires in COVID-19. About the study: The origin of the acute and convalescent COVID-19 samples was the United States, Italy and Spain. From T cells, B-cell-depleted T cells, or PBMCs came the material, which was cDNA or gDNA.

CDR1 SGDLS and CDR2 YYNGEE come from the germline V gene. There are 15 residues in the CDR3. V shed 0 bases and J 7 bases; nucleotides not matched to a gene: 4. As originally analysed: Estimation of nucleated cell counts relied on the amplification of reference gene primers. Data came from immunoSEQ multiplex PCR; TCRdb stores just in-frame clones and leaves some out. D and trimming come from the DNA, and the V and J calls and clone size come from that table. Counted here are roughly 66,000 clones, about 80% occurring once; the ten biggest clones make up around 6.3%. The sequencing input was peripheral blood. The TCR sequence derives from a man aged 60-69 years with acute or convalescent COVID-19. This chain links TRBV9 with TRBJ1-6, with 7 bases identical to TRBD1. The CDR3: CASSVADRRNSPLHF. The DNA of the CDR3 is TGTGCCAGCAGCGTAGCGGACAGGAGAAATTCACCCCTCCACTTT.